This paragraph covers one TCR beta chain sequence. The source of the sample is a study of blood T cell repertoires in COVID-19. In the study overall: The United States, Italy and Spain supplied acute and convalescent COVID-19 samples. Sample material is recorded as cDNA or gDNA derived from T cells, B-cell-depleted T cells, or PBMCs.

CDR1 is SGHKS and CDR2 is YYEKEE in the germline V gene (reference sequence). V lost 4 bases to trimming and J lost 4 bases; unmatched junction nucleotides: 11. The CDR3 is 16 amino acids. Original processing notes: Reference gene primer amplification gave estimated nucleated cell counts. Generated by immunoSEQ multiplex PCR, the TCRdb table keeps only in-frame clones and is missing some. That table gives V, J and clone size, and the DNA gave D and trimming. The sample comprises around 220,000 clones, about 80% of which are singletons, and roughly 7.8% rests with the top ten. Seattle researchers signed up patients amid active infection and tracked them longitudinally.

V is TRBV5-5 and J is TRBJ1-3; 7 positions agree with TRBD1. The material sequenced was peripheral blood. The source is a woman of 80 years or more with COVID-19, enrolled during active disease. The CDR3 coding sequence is TGTGCCAGCAGCCCACCGCGACAGGGCGCGGGAAACACCATATATTTT. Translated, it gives CASSPPRQGAGNTIYF.